The 9 T cell receptor beta chains below all came from one sample that was sequenced in a study of T cell repertoires in cytomegalovirus infection. These receptors have no known antigen. In TCRdb, the reads were re-called with MiXCR into one record per CDR3 protein. The repertoire consists of about 340,000 distinct CDR3 sequences, with around 29% occurring once and the leading ten covering about 19%. The material was cultured PBMCs, obtained from culture after CMV antigen stimulation. The receptors shown here come from a human donor in good health (CMV status not recorded). Some clones in this sample may be carry-over from other donors' samples.

The chain links TRBV20-1 to TRBJ2-1, with 8 bases aligning to TRBD1. This CDR3 is 14 amino acids long. Trimming at V came to 4 bases and at J to 7 bases, leaving 9 bases not matched to a gene. Germline V lookup: CDR1 DFQATT, CDR2 SNEGSKA (reference sequence). For the CDR3, the DNA is TGCAGTGCTATCCCATGGCAGGGGGCGAATGAGCAGTTCTTC. This gives the protein CSAIPWQGANEQFF.

This clonotype has a handful of counts. The chain has TRBV6-5 and TRBJ2-5; D gene uncertain. Per germline, CDR1 MNHEY and CDR2 SVGAGI. V was trimmed by 2 bases and J by 6 bases, leaving 4 bases between them. This CDR3 has 11 residues. CDR3 loop: CASSYLKTQYF. CDR3 bases: TGTGCCAGCAGTTACCTTAAGACCCAGTACTTC.

This clonotype has a handful of counts. For the CDR3, the DNA is TGTGCCAGCAGTTTAGTGTGGGAAGTGGCACGAGAGACCCAGTACTTC. Residues: CASSLVWEVARETQYF. V is TRBV12-3 or TRBV12-4 and J is TRBJ2-5; no reliable D call. Trimming left V 1 base short and J 4 bases short, with 16 bases between. The CDR3 is 16 amino acids.

Concerning this clonotype itself: Just one base apart from a much larger clone, this may be a read error. Likely a read error: the CDR3 ends without its conserved phenylalanine or tryptophan. The gene calls are TRBV7-3 and TRBJ2-3; 8 bases line up with TRBD2. V dropped 3 bases and J dropped 1; count of bases not matched to a gene: 3. The germline gives CDR1 SGHTA, CDR2 FQGTGA. The CDR3 sequence is 15 residues long. The CDR3 sequence: CASSFGTSGTDTQYC. The DNA of the CDR3 is TGTGCCAGCAGCTTCGGGACTAGTGGCACAGATACGCAGTATTGT.

This clonotype appeared a few times. This sequence joins TRBV27 and TRBJ2-1, with 10 bases aligning to TRBD2. The CDR3 has 17 amino acids. Per the germline V gene, CDR1 is MNHEY and CDR2 is SMNVEV (reference sequence). Germline trimming cut 5 bases from V and 4 bases from J; bases unmatched to any gene: 11. CDR3 amino acids: CASSPALPSGSYNEQFF. The CDR3 DNA reads as TGTGCCAGCAGTCCCGCCCTTCCTAGCGGGAGTTACAATGAGCAGTTCTTC.

This clonotype was observed a few times. The V and J genes are TRBV19 and TRBJ1-1, with D maybe TRBD1 (5 bases). The CDR3 is 15 amino acids. Germline V gene lookup returns CDR1 LNHDA and CDR2 SQIVND (reference sequence). The V gene lost 6 bases and the J gene lost 1 base, with 15 bases spanning the gap. This CDR3 is CASSLLATANTEAFF. Written as DNA, the CDR3 is TGTGCCAGTAGCCTTCTCGCGACAGCGAACACTGAAGCTTTCTTT.

The rearrangement joins TRBV12-3 or TRBV12-4 to TRBJ1-1; 7 nucleotides align to TRBD1. This CDR3 has 14 amino acids. Unmatched junction bases numbered 7, after V lost 5 bases and J lost 4 bases. This CDR3 is CASSPTTGITEAFF. The CDR3 DNA follows: TGTGCCAGCAGTCCGACGACAGGGATCACTGAAGCTTTCTTT.

This CDR3 is CSAGGASGRRPPDEQFF. DNA for the CDR3: TGCAGTGCGGGGGGGGCTAGCGGGAGGCGCCCCCCCGATGAGCAGTTCTTC. The rearrangement joins TRBV20-1 to TRBJ2-1; 11 bases align to TRBD2. CDR3 size: 17 residues. Unmatched junction bases numbered 18, after V lost 6 bases and J lost 8 bases. The V gene's germline CDR1 is DFQATT and CDR2 SNEGSKA (reference sequence).

In DNA, the CDR3 is TGTGCCACCAGCAGGGACCCGCAGGGGGAGAGGAATGAGCAGTTCTTC. Amino acids: CATSRDPQGERNEQFF. The chain combines TRBV15 with TRBJ2-1, with 7 bases matching TRBD1. The CDR3 consists of 16 residues. Unmatched junction bases numbered 12, after V lost 3 bases and J lost 7 bases. Germline values: CDR1 LNHNV, CDR2 YYDKDF (reference sequence).